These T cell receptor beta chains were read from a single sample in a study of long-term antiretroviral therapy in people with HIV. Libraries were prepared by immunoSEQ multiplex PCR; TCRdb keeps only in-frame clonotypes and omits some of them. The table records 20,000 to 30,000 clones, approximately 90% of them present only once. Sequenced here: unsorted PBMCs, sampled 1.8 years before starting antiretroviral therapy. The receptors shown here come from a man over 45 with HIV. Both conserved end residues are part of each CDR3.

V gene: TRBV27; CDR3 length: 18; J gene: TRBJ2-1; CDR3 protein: CASSLRPPKQGSYNEQFF
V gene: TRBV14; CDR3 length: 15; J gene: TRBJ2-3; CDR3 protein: CASSHLTSGTDTQYF
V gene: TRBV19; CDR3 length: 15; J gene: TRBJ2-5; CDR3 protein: CASSIGSGTEETQYF
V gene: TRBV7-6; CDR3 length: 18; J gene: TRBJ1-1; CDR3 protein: CASSLGGARDRVNTEAFF
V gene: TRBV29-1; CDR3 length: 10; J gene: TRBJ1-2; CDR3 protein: CSVGDRGYTF
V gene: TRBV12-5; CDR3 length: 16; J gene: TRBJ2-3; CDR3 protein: CASGSGTSGSTDTQYF
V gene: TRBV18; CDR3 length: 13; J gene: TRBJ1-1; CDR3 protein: CASSREADTEAFF
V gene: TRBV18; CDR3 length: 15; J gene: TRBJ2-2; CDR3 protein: CASSPAGRDTGELFF
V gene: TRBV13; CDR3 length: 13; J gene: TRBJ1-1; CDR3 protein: CASSPPMDTEAFF
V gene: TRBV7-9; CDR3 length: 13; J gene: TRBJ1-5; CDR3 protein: CASSLLADGPQHF
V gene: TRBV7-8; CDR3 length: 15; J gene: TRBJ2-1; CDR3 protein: CASSWRTGGFDEQFF
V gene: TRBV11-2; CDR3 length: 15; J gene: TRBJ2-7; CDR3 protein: CASSLDRVEVYEQYF
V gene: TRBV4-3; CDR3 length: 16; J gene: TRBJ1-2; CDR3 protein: CASSQAYNRGMVVYTF
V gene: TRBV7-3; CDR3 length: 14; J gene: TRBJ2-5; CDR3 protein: CASSLTGSGETQYF
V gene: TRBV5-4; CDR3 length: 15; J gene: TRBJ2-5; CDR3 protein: CASSLKKGHQETQYF
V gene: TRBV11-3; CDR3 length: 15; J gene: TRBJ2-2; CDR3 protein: CASSFNRGDTGELFF
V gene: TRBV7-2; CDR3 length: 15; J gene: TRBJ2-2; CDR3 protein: CASSFRRPNTGELFF
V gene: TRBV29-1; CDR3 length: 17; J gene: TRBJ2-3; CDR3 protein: CSVDLDRERGSTDTQYF
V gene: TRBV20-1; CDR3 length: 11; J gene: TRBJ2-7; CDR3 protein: CSAPRSYEQYF
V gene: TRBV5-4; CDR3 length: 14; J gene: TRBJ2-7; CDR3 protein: CASSLYQGAYEQYF
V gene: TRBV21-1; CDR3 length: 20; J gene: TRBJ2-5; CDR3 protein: CASSIGKQGLAGGFGETQYF
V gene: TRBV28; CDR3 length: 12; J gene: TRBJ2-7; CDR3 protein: CASSLQPYEQYF
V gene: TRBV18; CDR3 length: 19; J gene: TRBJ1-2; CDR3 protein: CASSPPNRVGSRENYGYTF